This T cell receptor (beta chain) appears in the sequencing data of a study of blood T cell repertoires in COVID-19. Overall study: There were acute and convalescent COVID-19 samples, and they came from the United States, Italy and Spain. PBMCs, B-cell-depleted T cells, or T cells were the source of the cDNA or gDNA that made up the material.

In the study's own analysis: Amplifying reference gene primers gave estimates of nucleated cell counts. This table comes from immunoSEQ multiplex PCR, and its TCRdb copy is limited to in-frame clones, with some not included. The V and J calls and the clone size are those of that table, but D and trimming were determined from the DNA. The data contain around 170,000 clones, approximately 90% of them singletons. CDR3 length: 13 residues. V was cut by 3 bases and J by 2 bases, with 11 bases left in between. Germline V gives CDR1 DFQATT, CDR2 SNEGSKA (reference sequence). This sequence joins TRBV20-1 and TRBJ2-7; D uncertain. The sequencing sample was made of peripheral blood. The sequence was collected from a man aged 60-69 years with acute or convalescent COVID-19. The CDR3: CSASPGQAYEQYF. The CDR3 DNA is TGCAGTGCTAGTCCCGGTCAGGCCTACGAGCAGTACTTC.